These 16 T cell receptor beta chains share one sample of origin, sequenced in a study of cytomegalovirus exposure and HLA in healthy donors. The study ran its PCR with 60 Vbeta and 13 Jbeta primers. Produced via immunoSEQ multiplex PCR; TCRdb's table is partial and in-frame only. The repertoire holds 100,000 or so clones, with about 74% as singletons. The material sequenced was PBMCs. These receptors were obtained from a female donor in good health and CMV-seronegative.

The sample holds a few counts of this clone. The chain carries TRBV5-4 and TRBJ2-7, with 7 bases aligning to TRBD1. V trimming: 3 bases; J trimming: 2 bases; junction bases outside the gene matches: 5. CDR1 and CDR2 from the germline V gene are SGHNT and YYREEE (reference sequence). This CDR3 comprises 14 residues. The CDR3 DNA follows: TGTGCCAGCAGCTCGGACGGACAGGCCTACGAGCAGTACTTC. Translation: CASSSDGQAYEQYF.

V and J are TRBV30 and TRBJ1-1, with D uncertain. The CDR3 consists of 11 residues. The V end was cut by 4 bases, the J end by 5 bases, with 8 bases between. Looked up from germline, CDR1 is GTSNPN and CDR2 is SVGIG (reference sequence). DNA of the CDR3: TGTGCCTGGAATAGAGAAACTGAAGCTTTCTTT. Translating it yields CAWNRETEAFF.

This clone was detected only a few times. The V gene is TRBV7-9, the J gene TRBJ2-1; 12 bases align to TRBD2. Germline loops: CDR1 SEHNR, CDR2 FQNEAQ (reference sequence). The CDR3 extends over 16 amino acids. The J segment lost 2 bases and the V segment lost 7 bases, leaving 6 bases of the junction unmatched. The DNA for the CDR3 is TGTGCCAGCACCGAATCTAGCGGGGGGGCCTACAATGAGCAGTTCTTC. Translated: CASTESSGGAYNEQFF.

This chain links TRBV19 with TRBJ1-5; a weak D match, TRBD1 (6 bases). Germline CDR1 reads LNHDA; CDR2 reads SQIVND (reference sequence). The CDR3 sequence is 15 residues long. The V end lost 4 bases, the J end lost 0 bases, and 10 bases lay between the germline ends. The DNA for the CDR3 is TGTGCCAGTAGTAGAAGGACAGATAGCAATCAGCCCCAGCATTTT. This sequence encodes CASSRRTDSNQPQHF. Full variable domain (outside the CDR3, taken from reference TRBV19 and TRBJ1-5): DGGITQSPKYLFRKEGQNVTLSCEQNLNHDAMYWYRQDPGQGLRLIYYSQIVNDFQKGDIAEGYSVSREKKESFPLTVTSAQKNPTAFYLCASSRRTDSNQPQHFGDGTRLSIL.

The V gene is TRBV2, the J gene TRBJ1-5; D gene uncertain. The CDR3 is 13 residues long. Deletions cut 8 bases from V and 1 base from J, with 9 bases between. The germline V gene encodes CDR1 SNHLY and CDR2 FYNNEI. The CDR3 sequence is CASARESNQPQHF. CDR3 DNA: TGTGCCAGCGCGAGGGAAAGCAATCAGCCCCAGCATTTT.

The gene calls are TRBV9 and TRBJ2-7; no firm D call. V dropped 3 bases and J dropped 4 bases, with 11 bases sitting between them. Germline values: CDR1 SGDLS, CDR2 YYNGEE. The CDR3 loop spans 13 amino acids. The CDR3 DNA reads as TGTGCCAGCAGCGCTGGGCCTGGGTACGAGCAGTACTTC. It codes for CASSAGPGYEQYF.

The rearrangement links TRBV9 to TRBJ1-6; 8 nucleotides align to TRBD1. The germline V gene encodes CDR1 SGDLS and CDR2 YYNGEE. After removal of 3 bases from V and 6 bases from J, the junction contained 5 bases not matched to a gene. The CDR3 is made up of 15 amino acids. The CDR3 reads CASSGTQGANSPLHF. Here the CDR3 DNA reads TGTGCCAGCAGCGGAACCCAGGGGGCTAATTCACCCCTCCACTTT.

The J gene is TRBJ2-1, the V gene TRBV7-2; D is perhaps TRBD1 (5 bases). CDR3 length: 13 residues. Germline V lookup: CDR1 SGHTA, CDR2 FQGNSA. Trimming left V 5 bases short and J 4 bases short, with 9 bases between. The chain's CDR3 is CASSGRQYNEQFF. The CDR3, as DNA: TGTGCCAGCAGCGGTAGACAGTACAATGAGCAGTTCTTC.

The chain recombines TRBV10-3 with TRBJ2-7, with a weak D call TRBD1 (6 bases). CDR3 size: 14 residues. With 0 bases removed from V and 1 base from J, the gap between germline ends came to 7 bases. The germline CDR1 and CDR2 sequences are ENHRY and SYGVKD. The CDR3, as DNA: TGTGCCATCAGTGAGTCGACAGGTTCCTACGAGCAGTACTTC. The encoded protein is CAISESTGSYEQYF.

The chain carries TRBV7-9 and TRBJ2-7, with 7 bases fitting TRBD1. This CDR3 contains 15 residues. The germline gives CDR1 SEHNR, CDR2 FQNEAQ (reference sequence). With 5 bases clipped from V and 2 bases from J, the junction kept 9 bases outside the gene matches. The CDR3 DNA reads as TGTGCCAGCAGCCGGGGCCGGGGACAGCCCTACGAGCAGTACTTC. Protein product: CASSRGRGQPYEQYF.

The chain carries TRBV6-1 and TRBJ2-7, with D maybe TRBD1 (6 bases). The CDR3 runs to 14 residues. Looked up from germline, CDR1 is MNHNS and CDR2 is SASEGT. Trimming shortened V by 4 bases and J by 1 base, and 11 bases separated the two germline ends. CDR3 region: CASSAQTGSYEQYF. For the CDR3, the DNA is TGTGCCAGCAGTGCACAAACAGGGTCCTACGAGCAGTACTTC.

CDR3 amino acids: CATSSGGKTNYGYTF. The CDR3 DNA sequence: TGCGCCACTTCCTCCGGGGGGAAGACTAACTATGGCTACACCTTC. The chain is built from TRBV5-1 and TRBJ1-2, with D perhaps TRBD1 (5 bases). Trimming left V 9 bases short and J 0 bases short, with 18 bases between. This CDR3 region has 15 residues. CDR1 is SGHRS, CDR2 YFSETQ, per germline.

The CDR3 protein is CASRGTGEGNYGYTF. The CDR3 DNA is TGTGCCAGCAGGGGGACAGGGGAAGGAAACTATGGCTACACCTTC. The gene calls are TRBV27 and TRBJ1-2; 10 bases agree with TRBD1. Trimming removed 6 bases from V and 2 bases from J; junction bases left unmatched: 6. Germline loops: CDR1 MNHEY, CDR2 SMNVEV (reference sequence). This CDR3 comprises 15 residues.

The CDR3 here is CASSSAGQGYTF. CDR3 nucleotide sequence: TGTGCCAGCAGTTCTGCCGGACAGGGCTACACCTTC. The chain is built from TRBV28 and TRBJ1-2; D perhaps matches TRBD1 (6 bases). The V gene's germline CDR1 is MDHEN and CDR2 SYDVKM. Trimming took off 4 bases at V and 8 bases at J, with 11 bases between the two ends. The CDR3 is made up of 12 amino acids.

The chain combines TRBV5-6 with TRBJ2-5, with 11 bases matching TRBD2. Germline V CDR1 and CDR2: SGHDT, YYEEEE. The CDR3 spans 16 residues. Germline trimming cut 4 bases from V and 5 bases from J; bases unmatched to any gene: 10. The CDR3 is CASSLRVSGGAETQYF. CDR3 nucleotide sequence: TGTGCCAGCAGCCTCCGAGTTAGCGGGGGGGCCGAGACCCAGTACTTC. Full variable domain (outside the CDR3, taken from reference TRBV5-6 and TRBJ2-5): DAGVTQSPTHLIKTRGQQVTLRCSPKSGHDTVSWYQQALGQGPQFIFQYYEEEERQRGNFPDRFSGHQFPNYSSELNVNALLLGDSALYLCASSLRVSGGAETQYFGPGTRLLVL.

The chain employs TRBV6-4 and TRBJ2-1, with 9 bases matching TRBD1. Germline CDR1 and CDR2: MRHNA and SNTAGT. With 4 bases clipped from V and 5 bases from J, the junction kept 9 bases outside the gene matches. The CDR3 runs to 16 residues. The CDR3 DNA follows: TGTGCCAGCAGTGCCGGGGACAGGGATGGGCACAATGAGCAGTTCTTC. It translates to CASSAGDRDGHNEQFF.